Following are 5 T cell receptor beta chains from one sample sequenced in a study of identical twins. MiXCR, run by TCRdb on the 5' RACE reads, gives a single entry per CDR3 protein. The sample records hundreds of thousands of distinct CDR3 sequences, 15% to 20% being singletons. The same sample was also used in a study of T cells expressing NK-cell markers.

The sequenced sample consisted of PBMCs. The receptors were gathered from a woman younger than 30 in good health.

In its sample, this clonotype was seen a few times. J is TRBJ2-7 and V is TRBV6-2 or TRBV6-3; D perhaps matches TRBD2 (6 bases). V was cut by 10 bases and J by 2 bases, with 24 bases left in between. The CDR3 runs to 16 residues. Germline CDR1 reads MNHEY; CDR2 reads SVGEGT. CDR3 DNA sequence: TGTGCCAACGCCCCTCTAGCCGGGAGTGGGACCTACGAGCAGTACTTC. This codes for CANAPLAGSGTYEQYF.

The chain couples TRBV4-3 to TRBJ2-3, with 7 bases that match TRBD1. Germline V gene data show CDR1 as LGHNA and CDR2 as YSLEER. After removal of 4 bases from V and 0 bases from J, the junction contained 7 bases not matched to a gene. The CDR3 has 16 amino acids. The CDR3 sequence: CASSRQGWSSTDTQYF. CDR3 in DNA: TGCGCCAGCAGCCGACAGGGTTGGTCTAGCACAGATACGCAGTATTTT.

This clonotype was observed a handful of times. The CDR3 nucleotides are TGCGCCAGCAGCTTCCGGGACTACCAAGAGACCCAGTACTTC. Translation: CASSFRDYQETQYF. V is TRBV5-1 and J is TRBJ2-5, with D tentatively TRBD2 (6 bases). Germline V gene data show CDR1 as SGHRS and CDR2 as YFSETQ. This CDR3 spans 14 amino acids. The germline V and J ends were trimmed by 2 bases and 0 bases, with 8 bases remaining between them.

This clonotype was observed a few times. V usage is TRBV20-1 and J usage is TRBJ1-2; no definite D call. CDR1 and CDR2 from the germline V gene are DFQATT and SNEGSKA (reference sequence). The CDR3 loop spans 19 amino acids. Trimming took 0 bases from V and 0 from J, leaving 23 bases between them. This chain's CDR3 is CSARETGINRFTANYGYTF. In DNA, the CDR3 is TGCAGTGCTAGAGAAACCGGGATCAACCGATTTACTGCTAACTATGGCTACACCTTC.

This clonotype has a handful of counts. This rearrangement joins TRBV5-1 to TRBJ2-7; 11 positions agree with TRBD2. Germline-derived CDR1 and CDR2 are SGHRS and YFSETQ. Germline trimming cut 4 bases from V and 5 bases from J; bases unmatched to any gene: 11. The CDR3 is made up of 16 amino acids. In DNA form, the CDR3 reads TGCGCCAGCAGCCAAGGACTAGCGGGCCGAGCCCACGAGCAGTACTTC. It is translated as CASSQGLAGRAHEQYF.